These T cell receptor beta chains were read from a single sample in a study of T cells after yellow fever vaccination. TCRdb re-analysed the 5' RACE reads in MiXCR, keeping a single row per CDR3 protein. The table shows roughly 94,000 distinct CDR3 sequences, with roughly 9% occurring only once. This specimen was CD8+ T cells not binding an NS4B(214-222) dextramer, sorted from PBMCs, taken around 16 days after the first yellow fever vaccination. The receptor source for this set is a young man who received the YFV17D yellow fever vaccine. The conserved cysteine and the conserved F or W are not part of the CDR3 here.

v_gene	CDR3aa
TRBV11-2	ASSSLPGQRSNTGELF
TRBV7-8	ASSRTSGVEETQY
TRBV4-3	ASSSAFPGQGSPLH
TRBV18	ASSPSGSYEQY
TRBV6-5	ASSYSMGQQETQY
TRBV14	ASSQVGGGSYNEQF
TRBV7-2	ASSPRVAGWNEQF
TRBV7-8	ASSLRGGALNTGELF
TRBV12-3/TRBV12-4	ASSAGWDVHETQY
TRBV6-6	ASSPPYGYT
TRBV5-1	ASSLEGRGLGTEAF
TRBV27	ASSLFWLAGINEQF
TRBV20-1	SASDGSFYGYT
TRBV5-4	ASSGRGWEYGYT
TRBV27	ASSYGPDYEQY
TRBV27	ASSWIGGTYGYT
TRBV7-2	ASSQTGGTPETQY
TRBV11-2	ASSFAGFGETQY
TRBV6-2/TRBV6-3	ASSPGTGVVEYEQF
TRBV6-5	ASSYYQDRGRETQY
TRBV4-3	ASSQRRGVRTDTQY
TRBV12-3/TRBV12-4	ASSYTSSIANTEAF
TRBV3-1	ASSQLTGMSLLNTGELF
TRBV7-7	ASSTGLAGGQGEQF
TRBV12-3/TRBV12-4	ASSFAGANTGELF
TRBV5-1	ASSQWKGNSPLH
TRBV12-3/TRBV12-4	ASSLGPAGSNQPQH
TRBV7-9	ASSLAQGLQETQY
TRBV5-1	ASTFGSGGPVDEQF
TRBV13	ASSLGTGNAKNIQY
TRBV25-1	ASSENRAGSNQPQH
TRBV7-2	ASSLGGVGELF
TRBV29-1	SVEDPDGPSSYNEQF
TRBV24-1	ATSDPPGSIPSTSRRTQY
TRBV12-3/TRBV12-4	ASSFGARYEQY
TRBV5-1	ASSFGRDKTAAS
TRBV6-1	ASSSALYRGSANTGELF
TRBV20-1	SARDPGGNYGYT
TRBV27	ASSIGTGDNEQF
TRBV4-3	ASSQESPNYGYT
TRBV13	ASSLPGASGWRTDTQY
TRBV10-3	AIRDLGGNQPQH
TRBV5-1	ASSFGSREAF